A selection of T cell receptor beta chains follows, all from one sample in a study of shared clonotypes between healthy human individuals. Assay used: immunoSEQ multiplex PCR; TCRdb lists only in-frame clones, some missing. The sample lists 2 million to 2.5 million clones; 85% to 95% were seen once. Specimen: naive CD4+ T cells from PBMCs. The receptors stem from a man between 18 and 29 years old in good health. Some clones in this sample may be carry-over from other donors' samples. The CDR3 runs from the conserved cysteine through the conserved F or W. A D gene is named only where the DNA matches it firmly. Size is omitted from some rows. Given values are once, few, many or a class for expanded clones.

- | TRBJ1-2 | - | TRBV28 | TGTGCCAGCAGTCCCCTGACAGGAGACAACGTTTATAACTATGGCTACACCTTC | CASSPLTGDNVYNYGYTF
- | TRBJ2-6 | TRBD2 | TRBV11-2 | TGTGCCAGCAGCTCGGGGGCTAGCGGGAGCTCTGGGGCCAACGTCCTGACTTTC | CASSSGASGSSGANVLTF
- | TRBJ1-4 | - | TRBV5-1 | TGCGCCAGCAGCTTGGGTACCTATGAAAAACTGTTTTTT | CASSLGTYEKLFF
- | TRBJ2-3 | - | TRBV5-1 | TGCGCCAGCAGCTTTAGCCGGAGTGCAGATACGCAGTATTTT | CASSFSRSADTQYF
- | TRBJ2-4 | TRBD1 | TRBV18 | TGTGCCAGCTCAATCTACAGGGGTGGAGACGCCAAAAACATTCAGTACTTC | CASSIYRGGDAKNIQYF
- | TRBJ1-4 | - | TRBV14 | TGTGCCAGCAGCCCCCTAGGAGGAGGGCAGATTGAAAAACTGTTTTTT | CASSPLGGGQIEKLFF
- | TRBJ2-6 | - | TRBV2 | TGTGCCGGGAACAGGCTCTCTGGGGCCAACGTCCTGACTTTC | CAGNRLSGANVLTF
- | TRBJ2-1 | TRBD2 | TRBV4-2 | TGTGCCAGCAGCCAAGCAACCAGGGGACTAGCGGGGGGAAACAATGAGCAGTTCTTC | CASSQATRGLAGGNNEQFF
- | TRBJ2-4 | TRBD2 | TRBV15 | TGTGCCACCAGTCGACTAGCGGGAGAGGGGGGAGCCAAAAACATTCAGTACTTC | CATSRLAGEGGAKNIQYF
- | TRBJ2-2 | - | TRBV6-1 | TGTGCCAGCGGTCCGAACACCGGGGAGCTGTTTTTT | CASGPNTGELFF
- | TRBJ1-1 | - | TRBV7-6 | TGTGCCAGCAGCTTAGGGGATCGAGCGGTTGAAGCTTTCTTT | CASSLGDRAVEAFF
few | TRBJ2-3 | TRBD1 | TRBV7-9 | TGTGCCAGCAGCTTAGGACAGGGGGCAGATACGCAGTATTTT | CASSLGQGADTQYF
- | TRBJ2-3 | TRBD2 | TRBV4-3 | TGCGCCAGCAGCCAGACCCTAGCGGGCCCAGATACGCAGTATTTT | CASSQTLAGPDTQYF
- | TRBJ2-5 | - | TRBV9 | TGTGCCAGCAGCCCCCTTAGCCGGACTACCTCGCCCCAAGAGACCCAGTACTTC | CASSPLSRTTSPQETQYF
- | TRBJ1-1 | - | TRBV11-3 | TGTGCCAGCAGCTTGGTTACAATAAGGGAAGCTTTCTTT | CASSLVTIREAFF
- | TRBJ2-7 | - | TRBV28 | TGTGCCAGCAGTTTAGCCCTTAGCTCAATCTACGAGCAGTACTTC | CASSLALSSIYEQYF
- | TRBJ1-3 | TRBD1 | TRBV4-2 | TGTGCCAGCAGCCGAATCGGGACAGCAGGAAACACCATATATTTT | CASSRIGTAGNTIYF
- | TRBJ2-7 | - | TRBV7-2 | TGTGCCAGCAGCTTATATCGGGTGGCTGGCGAGCAGTACTTC | CASSLYRVAGEQYF
- | TRBJ2-4 | TRBD2 | TRBV4-1 | TGCGCCAGCAGGGGACTAGGAAAACGACTAGCCAAAAACATTCAGTACTTC | CASRGLGKRLAKNIQYF
- | TRBJ1-2 | - | TRBV7-8 | TGTGCCAGCAGCTTAGGAGGTAGTTATGGCTACACCTTC | CASSLGGSYGYTF
- | TRBJ2-5 | - | TRBV11-2 | TGTGCCAGCAGCTTATTTTCAGGAGGCGGTGGGACCCAGTACTTC | CASSLFSGGGGTQYF
once | TRBJ2-2 | TRBD2 | TRBV4-1 | TGCGCCAGCAGCCAATGGGGGACTAGCGGGAGGCCCAACACCGGGGAGCTGTTTTTT | CASSQWGTSGRPNTGELFF
- | TRBJ1-5 | - | TRBV16 | TGTGCCAGCAGCCAATTCAGCATTGTTAGCAATCAGCCCCAGCATTTT | CASSQFSIVSNQPQHF
- | TRBJ2-2 | - | TRBV6-5 | TGTGCCAGCAGTCGGCCTGATACCGGGGAGCTGTTTTTT | CASSRPDTGELFF
- | TRBJ2-5 | - | TRBV30 | TGTGCCTGGAGTGGGATGAGATACACTCAAGAGACCCAGTACTTC | CAWSGMRYTQETQYF
- | TRBJ1-2 | - | TRBV27 | TGTGCCAGCAGTCCACGGGCAGGGGCCTTCTTTTACTATGGCTACACCTTC | CASSPRAGAFFYYGYTF
- | TRBJ1-2 | TRBD1 | TRBV6-6 | TGTGCCAGCAGTCACGGACTACAGGGGGCCGTCTATGGCTACACCTTC | CASSHGLQGAVYGYTF
- | TRBJ1-5 | TRBD1 | TRBV7-2 | TGTGCCAGCAGCTCGACAGGGTTTAATCAGCCCCAGCATTTT | CASSSTGFNQPQHF
- | TRBJ1-3 | TRBD1 | TRBV7-8 | TGTGCCAGCAGACGGGACAGAACTGGAAACACCATATATTTT | CASRRDRTGNTIYF
- | TRBJ2-1 | - | TRBV7-3 | TGTGCCAGCAGCCAGAGCGGAAGCTCCTACAATGAGCAGTTCTTC | CASSQSGSSYNEQFF
- | TRBJ1-2 | - | TRBV27 | TGTGCCAGCAGTTTACTTTCAGGGCGGGCGGGCTACACCTTC | CASSLLSGRAGYTF
- | TRBJ2-1 | - | TRBV6-6 | TGTGCCAGCAGTTCATCGGCGCTAAGCTCCTACAATGAGCAGTTCTTC | CASSSSALSSYNEQFF
- | TRBJ2-7 | - | TRBV6-6 | TGTGCCAGCAGTTACCATTCAGGGACCTACGAGCAGTACTTC | CASSYHSGTYEQYF
- | TRBJ1-5 | - | TRBV19 | TGTGCCAGTAGTATCTCCTGGGACCCGAATCAGCCCCAGCATTTT | CASSISWDPNQPQHF
- | TRBJ2-2 | - | TRBV9 | TGTGCCAGCAGCGCGTCTAGCGCCGCCGGGGAGCTGTTTTTT | CASSASSAAGELFF
- | TRBJ2-2 | - | TRBV30 | TGTGCCTGGAGTGTAACAGTACCCGGGGAGCTGTTTTTT | CAWSVTVPGELFF
- | TRBJ2-3 | TRBD1 | TRBV28 | TGTGCCAGCAGTGACCGGGACAGGTTCACAGATACGCAGTATTTT | CASSDRDRFTDTQYF
- | TRBJ2-3 | TRBD2 | TRBV2 | TGTGCCAGCAGTGAAGTCGCTAGCGGATTCACAGATACGCAGTATTTT | CASSEVASGFTDTQYF
- | TRBJ2-3 | TRBD1 | TRBV19 | TGTGCCAGTAGTATCTCTGGACAGGGAACAGATACGCAGTATTTT | CASSISGQGTDTQYF
- | TRBJ1-6 | - | TRBV18 | TGTGCCAGCTCACCAGACTACCGGGATTCACCCCTCCACTTT | CASSPDYRDSPLHF
- | TRBJ2-2 | TRBD1 | TRBV7-3 | TGTGCCAGCAGCTTACGGACAGGGGGCACCGGGGAGCTGTTTTTT | CASSLRTGGTGELFF
- | TRBJ1-1 | - | TRBV5-1 | TGCGCCAGCAGCTTTAGTTCGCGGGAAGAAGCTTTCTTT | CASSFSSREEAFF
- | TRBJ2-5 | TRBD2 | TRBV7-3 | TGTGCCAGCAGCACGGGACTAGCGGTACAAGAGACCCAGTACTTC | CASSTGLAVQETQYF
- | TRBJ1-1 | - | TRBV7-9 | TGTGCCAGCAGCTTACAGGTTGAAGCTTTCTTT | CASSLQVEAFF
once | TRBJ1-4 | TRBD1 | TRBV5-1 | TGCGCCAGCAGGGGACAGGGGGCAGAAAAACTGTTTTTT | CASRGQGAEKLFF
- | TRBJ1-1 | - | TRBV6-5 | TGTGCCAGCAGTTACTTAGCTGAAGCTTTCTTT | CASSYLAEAFF
- | TRBJ2-3 | - | TRBV7-3 | TGTGCCAGCAGCTTAGGTCTTACAACAGATACGCAGTATTTT | CASSLGLTTDTQYF
once | TRBJ1-1 | TRBD1 | TRBV28 | TGTGCCAGCAGAGCGCACTCCGGACAGGGGGCTGAAGCTTTCTTT | CASRAHSGQGAEAFF
- | TRBJ1-5 | - | TRBV7-9 | TGTGCCGTGGGGGGGACTCAGCCCCAGCATTTT | CAVGGTQPQHF
- | TRBJ1-5 | TRBD1 | TRBV25-1 | TGTGCCAGTACCGGACAGGGGTCTCAGCCCCAGCATTTT | CASTGQGSQPQHF
- | TRBJ1-3 | - | TRBV18 | TGTGCCAGCTCACCATCCGGACACAACTCTGGAAACACCATATATTTT | CASSPSGHNSGNTIYF
- | TRBJ2-5 | - | TRBV10-3 | TGTGCCACCCGCAGCCAGGGGAGCGGAGAGACCCAGTACTTC | CATRSQGSGETQYF
- | TRBJ1-3 | - | TRBV5-6 | TGTGCCAGCAGCCATGACCTCTCTGGAAACACCATATATTTT | CASSHDLSGNTIYF